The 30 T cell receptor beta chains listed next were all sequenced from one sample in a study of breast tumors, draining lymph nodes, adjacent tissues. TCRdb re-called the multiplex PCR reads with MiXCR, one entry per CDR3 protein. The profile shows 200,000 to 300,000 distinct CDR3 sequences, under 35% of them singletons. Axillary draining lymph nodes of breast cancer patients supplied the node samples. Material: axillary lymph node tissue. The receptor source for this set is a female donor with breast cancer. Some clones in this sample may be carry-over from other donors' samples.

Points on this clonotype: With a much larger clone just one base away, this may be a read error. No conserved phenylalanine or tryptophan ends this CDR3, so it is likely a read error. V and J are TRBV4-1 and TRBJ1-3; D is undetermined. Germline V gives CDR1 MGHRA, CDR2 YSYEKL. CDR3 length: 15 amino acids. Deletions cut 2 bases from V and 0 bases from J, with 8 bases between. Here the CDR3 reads CASSQYQASGNTIYL. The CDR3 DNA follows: TGCGCCAGCAGCCAATACCAGGCCTCTGGAAACACCATATATCTT.

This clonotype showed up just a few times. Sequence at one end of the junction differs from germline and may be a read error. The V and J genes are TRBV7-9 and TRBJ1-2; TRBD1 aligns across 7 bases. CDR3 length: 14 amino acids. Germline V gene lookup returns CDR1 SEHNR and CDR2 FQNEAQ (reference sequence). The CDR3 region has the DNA TGTGCTAGCAGTCGCGGGACAGATGTCTATGGCTACACCTTC. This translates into CASSRGTDVYGYTF.

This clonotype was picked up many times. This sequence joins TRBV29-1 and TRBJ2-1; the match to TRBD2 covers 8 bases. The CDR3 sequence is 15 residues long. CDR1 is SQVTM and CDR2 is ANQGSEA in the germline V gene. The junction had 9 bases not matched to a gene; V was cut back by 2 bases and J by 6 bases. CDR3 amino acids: CSVEQSGSSANEQFF. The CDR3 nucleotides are TGCAGCGTTGAACAAAGCGGGAGCTCTGCCAATGAGCAGTTCTTC.

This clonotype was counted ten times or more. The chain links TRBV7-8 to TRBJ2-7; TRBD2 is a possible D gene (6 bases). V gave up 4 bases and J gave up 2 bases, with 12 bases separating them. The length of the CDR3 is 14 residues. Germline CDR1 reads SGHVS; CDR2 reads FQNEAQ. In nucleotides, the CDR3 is TGTGCCAGCAGCTCCCGGGACTTGGCCTACGAGCAGTACTTC. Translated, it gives CASSSRDLAYEQYF.

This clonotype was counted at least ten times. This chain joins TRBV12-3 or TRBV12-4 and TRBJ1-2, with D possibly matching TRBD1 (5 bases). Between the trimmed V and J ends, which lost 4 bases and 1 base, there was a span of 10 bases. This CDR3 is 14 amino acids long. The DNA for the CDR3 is TGTGCCAGCAGTTCCCAACAGGTTAACTATGGCTACACCTTC. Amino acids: CASSSQQVNYGYTF.

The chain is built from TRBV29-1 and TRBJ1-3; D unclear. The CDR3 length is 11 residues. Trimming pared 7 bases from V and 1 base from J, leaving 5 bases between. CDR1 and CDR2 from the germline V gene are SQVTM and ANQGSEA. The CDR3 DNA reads TGCAGCGCCCTTTCTGGAAACACCATATATTTT. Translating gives CSALSGNTIYF.

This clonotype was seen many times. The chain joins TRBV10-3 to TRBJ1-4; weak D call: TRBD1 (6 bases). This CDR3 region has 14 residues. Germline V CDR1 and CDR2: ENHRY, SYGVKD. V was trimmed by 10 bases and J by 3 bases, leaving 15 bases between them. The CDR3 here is CATAAGGSNEKLFF. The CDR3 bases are TGTGCCACCGCCGCGGGGGGCTCTAATGAAAAACTGTTTTTT.

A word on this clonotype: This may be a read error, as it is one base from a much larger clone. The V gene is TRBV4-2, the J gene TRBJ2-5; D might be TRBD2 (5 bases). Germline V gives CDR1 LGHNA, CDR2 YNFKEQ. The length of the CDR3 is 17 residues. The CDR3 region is CASGQEPRGSVVETQYF. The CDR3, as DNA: TGTGCCAGCGGCCAAGAACCCCGTGGGAGTGTTGTAGAGACCCAGTACTTC.

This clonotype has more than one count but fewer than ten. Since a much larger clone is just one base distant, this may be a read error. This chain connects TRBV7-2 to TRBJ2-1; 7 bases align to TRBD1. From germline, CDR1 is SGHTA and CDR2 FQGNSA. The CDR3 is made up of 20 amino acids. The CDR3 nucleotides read TGTGCCAGCAGACGCGACAGGGCCTCGAGACGGGAATCCTCTTACAATGGGCAGTTCTTC. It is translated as CASRRDRASRRESSYNGQFF.

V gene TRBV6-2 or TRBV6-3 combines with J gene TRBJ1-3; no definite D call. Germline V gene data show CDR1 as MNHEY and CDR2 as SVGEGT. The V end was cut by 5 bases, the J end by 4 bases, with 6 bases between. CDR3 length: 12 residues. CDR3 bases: TGTGCCAGCAGTCCGGTAGGAAACACCATATATTTT. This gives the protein CASSPVGNTIYF.

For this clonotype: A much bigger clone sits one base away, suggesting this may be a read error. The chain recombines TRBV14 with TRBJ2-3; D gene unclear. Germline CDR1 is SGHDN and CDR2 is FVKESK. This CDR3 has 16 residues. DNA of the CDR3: TGTGCCAGCCCTCAGCCAAAATGCACCGAAACAGATGCGCAGTATTTT. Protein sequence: CASPQPKCTETDAQYF.

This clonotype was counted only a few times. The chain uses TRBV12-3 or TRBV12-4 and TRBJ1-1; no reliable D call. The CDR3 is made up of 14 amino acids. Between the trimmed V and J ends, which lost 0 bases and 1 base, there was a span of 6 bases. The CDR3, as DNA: TGTGCCAGCAGTTTAGCATGGGCGAACACTGAAGCTTTCTTT. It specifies CASSLAWANTEAFF.

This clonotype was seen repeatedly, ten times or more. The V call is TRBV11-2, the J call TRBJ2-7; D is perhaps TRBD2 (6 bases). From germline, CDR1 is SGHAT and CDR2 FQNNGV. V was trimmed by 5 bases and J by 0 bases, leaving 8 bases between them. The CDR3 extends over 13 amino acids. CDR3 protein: CASSPTSSYEQYF. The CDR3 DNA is TGTGCCAGCAGCCCGACTAGCTCCTACGAGCAGTACTTC. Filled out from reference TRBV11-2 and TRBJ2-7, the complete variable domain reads EAGVAQSPRYKIIEKRQSVAFWCNPISGHATLYWYQQILGQGPKLLIQFQNNGVVDDSQLPKDRFSAERLKGVDSTLKIQPAKLEDSAVYLCASSPTSSYEQYFGPGTRLTVT.

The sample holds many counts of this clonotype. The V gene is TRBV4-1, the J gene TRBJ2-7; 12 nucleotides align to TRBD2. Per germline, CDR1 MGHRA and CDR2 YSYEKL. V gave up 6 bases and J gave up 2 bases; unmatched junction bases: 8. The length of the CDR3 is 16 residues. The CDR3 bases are TGCGCCAGCAGTCAAAGCCTAGCGGGAGGGCCCTACGAGCAGTACTTC. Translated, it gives CASSQSLAGGPYEQYF.

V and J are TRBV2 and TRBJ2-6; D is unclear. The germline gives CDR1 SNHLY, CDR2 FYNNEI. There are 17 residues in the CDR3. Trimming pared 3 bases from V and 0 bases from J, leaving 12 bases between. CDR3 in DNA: TGTGCCAGCAGTGATCGGGCAGCTGGCTCTGGGGCCAACGTCCTGACTTTC. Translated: CASSDRAAGSGANVLTF.

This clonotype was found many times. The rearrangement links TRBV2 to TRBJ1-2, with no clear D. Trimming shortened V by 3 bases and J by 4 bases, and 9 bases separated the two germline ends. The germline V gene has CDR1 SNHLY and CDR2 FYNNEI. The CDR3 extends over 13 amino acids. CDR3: CASSEGFSYGYTF. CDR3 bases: TGTGCCAGCAGTGAGGGGTTCTCCTATGGCTACACCTTC.

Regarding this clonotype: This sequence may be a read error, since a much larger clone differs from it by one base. CDR3 sequence (DNA): TGTGCCAGCAGCTTAGCTGGTAGCTTACCTTCGAACGAGCAGTTCTTC. It encodes CASSLAGSLPSNEQFF. This chain joins TRBV11-2 and TRBJ2-7; D call uncertain. The DNA end favors TRBJ2-1, so the J call may be wrong. The CDR3 covers 16 residues. Germline lookup yields CDR1 SGHAT and CDR2 FQNNGV.

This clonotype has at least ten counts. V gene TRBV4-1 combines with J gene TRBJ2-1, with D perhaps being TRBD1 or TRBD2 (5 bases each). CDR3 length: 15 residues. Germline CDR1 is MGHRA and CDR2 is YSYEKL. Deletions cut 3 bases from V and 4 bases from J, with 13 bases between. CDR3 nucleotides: TGCGCCAGCAGCCACATCCGGGACGCATACAATGAGCAGTTCTTC. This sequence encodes CASSHIRDAYNEQFF.

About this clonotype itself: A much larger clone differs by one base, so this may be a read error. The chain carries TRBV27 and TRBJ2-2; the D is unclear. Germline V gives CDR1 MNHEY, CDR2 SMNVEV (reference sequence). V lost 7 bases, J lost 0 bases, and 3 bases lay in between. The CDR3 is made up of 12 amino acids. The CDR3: CASTPNTGELFF. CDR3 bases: TGTGCCAGCACACCGAACACCGGGGAGCTGTTTTTT.

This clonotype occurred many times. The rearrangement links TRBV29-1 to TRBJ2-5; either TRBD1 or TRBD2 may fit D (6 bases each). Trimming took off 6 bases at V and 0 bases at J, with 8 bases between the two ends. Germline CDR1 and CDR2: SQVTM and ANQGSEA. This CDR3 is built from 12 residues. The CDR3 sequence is CSVGGYQETQYF. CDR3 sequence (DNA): TGCAGCGTCGGGGGCTACCAAGAGACCCAGTACTTC.

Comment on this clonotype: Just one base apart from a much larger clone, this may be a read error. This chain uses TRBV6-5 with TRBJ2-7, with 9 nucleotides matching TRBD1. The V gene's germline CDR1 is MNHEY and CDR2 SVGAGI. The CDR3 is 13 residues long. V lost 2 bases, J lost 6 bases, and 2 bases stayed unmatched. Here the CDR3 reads CASSYGTGTEQYF. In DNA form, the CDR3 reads TGTGCCAGCAGTTACGGGACAGGGACCGAGCAGTACTTC.

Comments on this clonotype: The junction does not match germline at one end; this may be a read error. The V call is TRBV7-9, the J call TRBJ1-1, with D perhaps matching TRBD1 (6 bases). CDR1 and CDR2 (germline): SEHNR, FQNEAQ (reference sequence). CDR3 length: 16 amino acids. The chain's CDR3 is CASSLVRGQMNTEPFF. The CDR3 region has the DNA TGTGCCAGCAGCTTAGTACGCGGACAGATGAACACTGAACCTTTCTTT.

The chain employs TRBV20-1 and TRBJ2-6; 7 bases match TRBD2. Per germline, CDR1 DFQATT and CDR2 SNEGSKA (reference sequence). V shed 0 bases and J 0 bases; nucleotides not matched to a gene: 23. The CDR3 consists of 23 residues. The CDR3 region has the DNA TGCAGTGCTAGAGATAGCAAGCGGGGAGTCACCGGGGAGCTGTGCTCTGGGGCCAACGTCCTGACTTTC. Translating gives CSARDSKRGVTGELCSGANVLTF.

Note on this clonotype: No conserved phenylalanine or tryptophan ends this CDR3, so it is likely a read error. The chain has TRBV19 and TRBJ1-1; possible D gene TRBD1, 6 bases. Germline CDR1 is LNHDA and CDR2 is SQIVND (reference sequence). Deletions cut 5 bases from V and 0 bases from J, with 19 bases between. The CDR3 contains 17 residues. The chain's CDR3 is CASSAMTGQLMNTEAFL. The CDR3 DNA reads TGTGCCAGTAGTGCTATGACAGGACAATTGATGAACACTGAAGCTTTCCTT.

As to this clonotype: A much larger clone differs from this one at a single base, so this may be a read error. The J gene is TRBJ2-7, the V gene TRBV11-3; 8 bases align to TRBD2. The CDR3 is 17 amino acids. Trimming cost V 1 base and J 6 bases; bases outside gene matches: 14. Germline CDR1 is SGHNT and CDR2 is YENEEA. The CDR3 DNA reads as TGTGCCAGCAGCTTAGCGGGGGGGGTACTTTCTCCCTGCGAGCAGTACTTC. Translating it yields CASSLAGGVLSPCEQYF.

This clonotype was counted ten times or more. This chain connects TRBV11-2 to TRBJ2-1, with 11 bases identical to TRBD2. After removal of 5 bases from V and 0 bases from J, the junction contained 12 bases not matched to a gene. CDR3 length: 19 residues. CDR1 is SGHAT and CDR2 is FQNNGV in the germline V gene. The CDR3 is CASSPGLADSKSSYNEQFF. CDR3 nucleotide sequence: TGTGCCAGCAGCCCGGGACTAGCGGACAGTAAAAGCTCCTACAATGAGCAGTTCTTC. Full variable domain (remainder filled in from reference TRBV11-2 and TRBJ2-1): EAGVAQSPRYKIIEKRQSVAFWCNPISGHATLYWYQQILGQGPKLLIQFQNNGVVDDSQLPKDRFSAERLKGVDSTLKIQPAKLEDSAVYLCASSPGLADSKSSYNEQFFGPGTRLTVL.

The DNA for the CDR3 is TGTGCCACCTATAGAGGCGGGATTAGTGAGCAGTTCTTC. Translation gives CATYRGGISEQFF. The V and J genes are TRBV5-4 and TRBJ2-1; perhaps TRBD2 as D (6 bases). This CDR3 spans 13 amino acids. Germline V gives CDR1 SGHNT, CDR2 YYREEE (reference sequence). Trimming cost V 9 bases and J 9 bases, with 19 bases left between them.

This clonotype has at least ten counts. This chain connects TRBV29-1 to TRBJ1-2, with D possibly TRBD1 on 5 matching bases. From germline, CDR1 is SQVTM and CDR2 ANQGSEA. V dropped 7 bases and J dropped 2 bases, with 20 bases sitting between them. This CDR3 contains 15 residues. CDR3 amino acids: CSATVGGAANYGYTF. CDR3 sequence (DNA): TGCAGCGCAACCGTCGGAGGGGCGGCAAACTATGGCTACACCTTC. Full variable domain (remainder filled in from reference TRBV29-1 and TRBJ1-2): SAVISQKPSRDICQRGTSLTIQCQVDSQVTMMFWYRQQPGQSLTLIATANQGSEATYESGFVIDKFPISRPNLTFSTLTVSNMSPEDSSIYLCSATVGGAANYGYTFGSGTRLTVV.

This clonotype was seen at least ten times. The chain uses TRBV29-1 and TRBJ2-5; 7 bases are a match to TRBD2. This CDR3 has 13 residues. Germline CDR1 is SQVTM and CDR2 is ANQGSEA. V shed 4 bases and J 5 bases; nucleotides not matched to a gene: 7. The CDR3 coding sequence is TGCAGCGTTGGAGAGCGGGGTAGGGAGACCCAGTACTTC. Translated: CSVGERGRETQYF.

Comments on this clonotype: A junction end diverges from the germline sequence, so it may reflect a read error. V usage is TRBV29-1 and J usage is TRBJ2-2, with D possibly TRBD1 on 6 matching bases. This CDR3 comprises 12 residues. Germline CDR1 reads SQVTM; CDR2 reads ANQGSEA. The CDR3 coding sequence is TGCGGCGTCCGGACAGCCGCCGGGGAGCTGTTTTTT. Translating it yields CGVRTAAGELFF.